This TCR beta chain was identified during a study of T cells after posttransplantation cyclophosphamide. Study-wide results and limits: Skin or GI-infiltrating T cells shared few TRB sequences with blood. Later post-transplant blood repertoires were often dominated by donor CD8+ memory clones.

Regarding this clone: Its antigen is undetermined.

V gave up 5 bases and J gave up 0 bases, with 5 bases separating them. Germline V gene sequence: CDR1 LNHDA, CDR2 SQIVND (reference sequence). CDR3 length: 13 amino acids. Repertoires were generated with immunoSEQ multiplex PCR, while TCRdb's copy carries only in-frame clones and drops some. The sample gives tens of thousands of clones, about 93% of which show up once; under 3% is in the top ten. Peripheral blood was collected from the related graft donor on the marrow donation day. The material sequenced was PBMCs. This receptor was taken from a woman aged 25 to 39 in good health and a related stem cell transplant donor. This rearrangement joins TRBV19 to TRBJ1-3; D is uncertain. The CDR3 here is CASSASSGNTIYF. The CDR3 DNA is TGTGCCAGTAGTGCCAGCTCTGGAAACACCATATATTTT.